Following are 5 T cell receptor beta chains from one sample sequenced in a study of shared clonotypes between healthy human individuals. The assay was immunoSEQ multiplex PCR, and TCRdb's table has in-frame clones only and misses some. Found here are roughly 500,000 clones, more than 95% of them singletons; the top ten hold under 0.065%. The source material was naive CD4+ T cells sorted from blood. Subset specified: CD45RA+ positively selected. These receptors all stem from a woman aged 30 to 39 in good health.

The count of this clone is one. The V gene is TRBV20-1, the J gene TRBJ2-7; D is unresolved. The V end was cut by 5 bases, the J end by 2 bases, with 7 bases between. This CDR3 contains 11 residues. The V gene's germline CDR1 is DFQATT and CDR2 SNEGSKA (reference sequence). In nucleotides, the CDR3 is TGCAGTGCTCAAACCACCTACGAGCAGTACTTC. Amino acids: CSAQTTYEQYF.

The rearrangement joins TRBV18 to TRBJ2-3, with 12 bases aligning to TRBD2. Trimming took 1 base from V and 2 from J; bases not matched to a gene: 4. The germline CDR1 and CDR2 sequences are KGHSH and LQKENI. The CDR3 has 17 amino acids. The CDR3 region is CASSPQLAGGSTDTQYF. DNA of the CDR3: TGTGCCAGCTCACCACAACTAGCGGGAGGATCCACAGATACGCAGTATTTT.

The rearrangement uses TRBV6-1 and TRBJ2-7; tentatively, D is TRBD1 or TRBD2 (5 bases each). The germline CDR1 and CDR2 sequences are MNHNS and SASEGT. V was trimmed by 5 bases and J by 0 bases, leaving 14 bases between them. The CDR3 consists of 15 residues. DNA for the CDR3: TGTGCCAGCAGTCAACGAGGGACCTCCTCCTACGAGCAGTACTTC. Its translation: CASSQRGTSSYEQYF.

The chain has TRBV13 and TRBJ2-7; 11 bases are a match to TRBD2. V shed 4 bases and J 6 bases; nucleotides not matched to a gene: 20. This CDR3 has 19 amino acids. Germline loops: CDR1 PRHDT, CDR2 FYEKMQ (reference sequence). In nucleotides, the CDR3 is TGTGCCAGCAGCTACCACCGATTTTTAGCGGGAGGGCCCTCGGGCGAGCAGTACTTC. Amino acid sequence: CASSYHRFLAGGPSGEQYF. Supplemented by reference TRBV13 and TRBJ2-7, the full variable domain reads AAGVIQSPRHLIKEKRETATLKCYPIPRHDTVYWYQQGPGQDPQFLISFYEKMQSDKGSIPDRFSAQQFSDYHSELNMSSLELGDSALYFCASSYHRFLAGGPSGEQYFGPGTRLTVT.

The rearrangement uses TRBV5-6 and TRBJ1-4; TRBD1 matches at 10 bases. Germline loops: CDR1 SGHDT, CDR2 YYEEEE. CDR3 size: 15 residues. V gave up 5 bases and J gave up 7 bases; unmatched junction bases: 8. CDR3 coding DNA: TGTGCCAGCAGTCCCGGGACAGGGGTTATTGAAAAACTGTTTTTT. It translates to CASSPGTGVIEKLFF.